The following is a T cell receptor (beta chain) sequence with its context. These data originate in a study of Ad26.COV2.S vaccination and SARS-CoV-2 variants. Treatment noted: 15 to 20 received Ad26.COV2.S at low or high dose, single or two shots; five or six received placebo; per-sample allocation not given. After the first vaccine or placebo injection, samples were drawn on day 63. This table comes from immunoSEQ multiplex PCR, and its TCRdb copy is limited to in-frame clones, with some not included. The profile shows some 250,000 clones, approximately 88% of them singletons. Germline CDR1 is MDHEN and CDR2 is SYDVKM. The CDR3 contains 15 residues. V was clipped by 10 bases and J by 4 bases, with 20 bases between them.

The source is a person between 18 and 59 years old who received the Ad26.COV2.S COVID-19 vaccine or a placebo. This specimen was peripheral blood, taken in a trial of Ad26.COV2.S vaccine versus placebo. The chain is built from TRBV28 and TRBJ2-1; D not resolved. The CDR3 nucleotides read TGTGCCACCAACGCGAGACCCGAGAGGTACAATGAGCAGTTCTTC. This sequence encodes CATNARPERYNEQFF.